This entry lists 26 T cell receptor beta chains sequenced from one sample in a study of cytomegalovirus exposure and HLA in healthy donors. 13 Jbeta primers and 60 Vbeta primers were used for the PCR. Repertoires were generated with immunoSEQ multiplex PCR, while TCRdb's copy carries only in-frame clones and drops some. Here the sample spans fewer than 200,000 clones, less than 90% being singletons. The sequencing input was PBMCs. The source of these receptors is a woman aged 50 to 65 in good health and CMV-seropositive.

This clone came up once. In nucleotides, the CDR3 is TGTGCCAGCAGCTCACCTTCCGGGACAGGAGAGACCCAGTACTTC. It translates to CASSSPSGTGETQYF. The rearrangement uses TRBV7-9 and TRBJ2-5; 8 bases are shared with TRBD1. This CDR3 has 15 residues. Unmatched junction bases numbered 8, after V lost 4 bases and J lost 4 bases. CDR1 and CDR2 from the germline V gene are SEHNR and FQNEAQ (reference sequence).

This chain links TRBV19 with TRBJ1-2; D perhaps matches TRBD1 (6 bases). This CDR3 region has 13 residues. With 6 bases removed from V and 8 bases from J, the gap between germline ends came to 16 bases. From germline, CDR1 is LNHDA and CDR2 SQIVND (reference sequence). CDR3 amino acids: CASSLTGFDGYTF. The CDR3, as DNA: TGTGCCAGTAGCCTCACAGGGTTTGACGGCTACACCTTC.

This sequence joins TRBV5-4 and TRBJ1-2, with 8 bases identical to TRBD1. The CDR3 contains 13 residues. With 4 bases clipped from V and 8 bases from J, the junction kept 7 bases outside the gene matches. Germline lookup yields CDR1 SGHNT and CDR2 YYREEE (reference sequence). In DNA, the CDR3 is TGTGCCAGCAGCACATGGACAGGGCGCGGCTACACCTTC. Translated, it gives CASSTWTGRGYTF.

The genes are TRBV6-1 and TRBJ1-3; no clear D. The germline V and J ends were trimmed by 1 base and 4 bases, with 11 bases remaining between them. CDR3 length equals 15 residues. The germline CDR1 and CDR2 sequences are MNHNS and SASEGT. In DNA form, the CDR3 reads TGTGCCAGCAGTGAAGAGGCAGGCCTCGGAAACACCATATATTTT. Its translation is CASSEEAGLGNTIYF.

CDR3 DNA sequence: TGCGCCAGCAGCCTCTGGACTGGTGGGGCCAAAAACATTCAGTACTTC. The encoded protein is CASSLWTGGAKNIQYF. V usage is TRBV5-1 and J usage is TRBJ2-4, with D possibly matching TRBD2 (5 bases). The CDR3 has 16 residues. The V and J ends lost 4 bases and 1 base respectively, with 15 bases between them. Germline CDR1 reads SGHRS; CDR2 reads YFSETQ.

The rearrangement uses TRBV9 and TRBJ1-4; the D is unclear. Trimming shortened V by 4 bases and J by 8 bases, and 12 bases separated the two germline ends. Per the germline V gene, CDR1 is SGDLS and CDR2 is YYNGEE. The CDR3 is made up of 13 amino acids. The CDR3 nucleotides are TGTGCCAGCAGCTTAAGTCATGAGGAAAAACTGTTTTTT. As protein: CASSLSHEEKLFF.

The chain's CDR3 is CASLPSGTTNYGYTF. The CDR3 nucleotides are TGTGCCAGCCTCCCGAGTGGGACAACAAACTATGGCTACACCTTC. The V and J genes are TRBV7-2 and TRBJ1-2, with a tentative D call TRBD1 (6 bases). Germline loops: CDR1 SGHTA, CDR2 FQGNSA. Trimming took off 8 bases at V and 2 bases at J, with 18 bases between the two ends. The CDR3 runs to 15 residues.

CDR3 nucleotide sequence: TGTGCCAGCAACGGTATGGGGGCGGAAGGAAACACCATATATTTT. Encoded protein: CASNGMGAEGNTIYF. The chain links TRBV6-1 to TRBJ1-3, with a tentative D call TRBD1 (6 bases). Germline CDR1 reads MNHNS; CDR2 reads SASEGT. V was clipped by 7 bases and J by 4 bases, with 17 bases between them. The CDR3 covers 15 residues.

The V call is TRBV19, the J call TRBJ2-3, with D maybe TRBD1 (6 bases). The germline V gene encodes CDR1 LNHDA and CDR2 SQIVND (reference sequence). The CDR3 spans 14 residues. V lost 5 bases, J lost 2 bases, and 11 bases lay in between. CDR3 in amino acids: CASSRRTATDTQYF. CDR3 DNA: TGTGCCAGTAGTCGACGGACAGCCACAGATACGCAGTATTTT.

The rearrangement links TRBV11-3 to TRBJ2-7; TRBD2 matches at 8 bases. V lost 5 bases to trimming and J lost 0 bases; unmatched junction nucleotides: 6. CDR1 and CDR2 (germline): SGHNT, YENEEA. The CDR3 contains 15 residues. The CDR3 DNA follows: TGTGCCAGCAGCCGGACGGGGGGGGCCTCCTACGAGCAGTACTTC. This translates into CASSRTGGASYEQYF.

The chain joins TRBV4-1 to TRBJ2-1, with 14 bases that match TRBD2. This CDR3 has 15 amino acids. Germline V gives CDR1 MGHRA, CDR2 YSYEKL. The junction had 8 bases not matched to a gene; V was cut back by 4 bases and J by 12 bases. CDR3 in amino acids: CASSLTTSGGVAQFF. The CDR3 DNA reads as TGCGCCAGCAGCCTAACGACTAGCGGGGGGGTAGCGCAGTTCTTC.

The chain combines TRBV6-1 with TRBJ1-1; 7 positions match TRBD1. This CDR3 is 16 amino acids long. Germline CDR1 reads MNHNS; CDR2 reads SASEGT. After removal of 4 bases from V and 1 base from J, the junction contained 9 bases not matched to a gene. DNA of the CDR3: TGTGCCAGCAGTGCTCCGTTTAGGGGGCGGAACACTGAAGCTTTCTTT. Protein sequence: CASSAPFRGRNTEAFF.

The V call is TRBV20-1, the J call TRBJ1-2; D gene uncertain. The V end was cut by 3 bases, the J end by 8 bases, with 10 bases between. CDR1 DFQATT and CDR2 SNEGSKA come from the germline V gene (reference sequence). The length of the CDR3 is 11 residues. CDR3 coding DNA: TGCAGTGCTAGTGGGCCGCAGGGCTACACCTTC. This translates into CSASGPQGYTF.

The chain uses TRBV25-1 and TRBJ2-1, with TRBD2 identical over 8 bases. Germline CDR1 MGHDK, CDR2 SYGVNS. The CDR3 has 16 amino acids. V shed 6 bases, J shed 3 bases, and the junction held 10 bases outside the gene matches. The CDR3 is CASSITGTRVYNEQFF. The CDR3 nucleotides are TGTGCCAGCAGCATAACCGGGACTAGAGTCTACAATGAGCAGTTCTTC.

Only a few counts were recorded for this clone. The chain links TRBV5-6 to TRBJ1-2, with TRBD1 matching 12 bases. The junction had 9 bases not matched to a gene; V was cut back by 2 bases and J by 7 bases. Germline V lookup: CDR1 SGHDT, CDR2 YYEEEE. This CDR3 is built from 16 residues. The CDR3 region is CASSFTGTGGASGYTF. The CDR3 nucleotides are TGTGCCAGCAGCTTTACCGGGACAGGGGGCGCATCTGGCTACACCTTC.

The chain couples TRBV28 to TRBJ1-2, with TRBD1 matching over 7 bases. V shed 7 bases, J shed 3 bases, and the junction held 8 bases outside the gene matches. The length of the CDR3 is 14 residues. The germline V gene has CDR1 MDHEN and CDR2 SYDVKM. This CDR3 is CASTKGQLHYGYTF. The CDR3 DNA sequence: TGTGCCAGCACTAAGGGACAGCTCCACTATGGCTACACCTTC.

The chain employs TRBV27 and TRBJ2-7; the match to TRBD1 covers 8 bases. The CDR3 has 15 residues. V dropped 6 bases and J dropped 0; count of bases not matched to a gene: 7. Germline CDR1 is MNHEY and CDR2 is SMNVEV (reference sequence). CDR3 protein: CASSIRDRLSYEQYF. CDR3 coding DNA: TGTGCCAGCAGCATCCGGGACAGGCTCTCCTACGAGCAGTACTTC.

The J gene is TRBJ1-5, the V gene TRBV5-1; D is perhaps TRBD1 (5 bases). The germline V gene has CDR1 SGHRS and CDR2 YFSETQ. This CDR3 comprises 13 residues. The V gene lost 5 bases and the J gene lost 7 bases, with 13 bases spanning the gap. Here the CDR3 reads CASRYDSTQPQHF. CDR3 nucleotides: TGCGCCAGCAGATATGACAGTACCCAGCCCCAGCATTTT.

A few counts support this clone. The rearrangement joins TRBV6-6 to TRBJ2-7; unclear D gene. CDR1 MNHNY and CDR2 SVGAGI come from the germline V gene (reference sequence). Trimming stripped 0 bases from V and 4 bases from J, with 7 bases between. This CDR3 region has 13 residues. CDR3 in amino acids: CASSYSESYEQYF. In nucleotides, the CDR3 is TGTGCCAGCAGTTACTCGGAGAGTTACGAGCAGTACTTC.

The chain employs TRBV19 and TRBJ1-2; D unclear. The V end was cut by 5 bases, the J end by 4 bases, with 14 bases between. This CDR3 comprises 14 residues. From germline, CDR1 is LNHDA and CDR2 SQIVND (reference sequence). Here the CDR3 reads CASSSHTAFYGYTF. The CDR3 region has the DNA TGTGCCAGTAGTTCACATACAGCATTCTATGGCTACACCTTC. Using reference TRBV19 and TRBJ1-2 for the parts outside the CDR3, the full variable domain is DGGITQSPKYLFRKEGQNVTLSCEQNLNHDAMYWYRQDPGQGLRLIYYSQIVNDFQKGDIAEGYSVSREKKESFPLTVTSAQKNPTAFYLCASSSHTAFYGYTFGSGTRLTVV.

J is TRBJ1-4 and V is TRBV6-5; D remains ambiguous. There are 15 residues in the CDR3. The V gene lost 7 bases and the J gene lost 3 bases, with 15 bases spanning the gap. The germline CDR1 and CDR2 sequences are MNHEY and SVGAGI. The CDR3 DNA reads TGTGCCAGCACCTATCGAGGGAGTCCTAATGAAAAACTGTTTTTT. Translating it yields CASTYRGSPNEKLFF.

The chain uses TRBV5-4 and TRBJ1-1; 7 bases are a match to TRBD1. The CDR3 totals 12 residues. The ends lost 2 bases at V and 5 bases at J; junction bases unmatched: 0. Germline-derived CDR1 and CDR2 are SGHNT and YYREEE (reference sequence). The DNA of the CDR3 is TGTGCCAGCAGCTTCAGGGGGACTGAAGCTTTCTTT. Amino acids: CASSFRGTEAFF.

This sequence joins TRBV13 and TRBJ2-7, with a possible D match to TRBD1 (6 bases). The CDR3 contains 13 residues. Trimming took 3 bases from V and 7 from J, leaving 13 bases between them. From germline, CDR1 is PRHDT and CDR2 FYEKMQ (reference sequence). DNA for the CDR3: TGTGCCAGCAGCTTTACAGGGCTAAGAGAGCAGTACTTC. It specifies CASSFTGLREQYF.

This clone came up once. The CDR3 is CASSFLAGGNTGELFF. CDR3 bases: TGCGCCAGCAGCTTCCTAGCGGGAGGCAACACCGGGGAGCTGTTTTTT. This chain uses TRBV5-1 with TRBJ2-2; 11 positions match TRBD2. Germline-derived CDR1 and CDR2 are SGHRS and YFSETQ. The CDR3 extends over 16 amino acids. V shed 2 bases, J shed 2 bases, and the junction held 2 bases outside the gene matches.

This chain links TRBV7-2 with TRBJ2-1, with 7 bases aligning to TRBD1. This CDR3 spans 15 amino acids. Germline CDR1 reads SGHTA; CDR2 reads FQGNSA. J lost 0 bases, V lost 3 bases, and 2 bases had no gene match. In DNA, the CDR3 is TGTGCCAGCAGCTTGGACAGGCTCTCCTACAATGAGCAGTTCTTC. Protein product: CASSLDRLSYNEQFF.

The chain has TRBV19 and TRBJ2-1; TRBD2 agrees at 13 bases. The CDR3 covers 15 residues. V was clipped by 5 bases and J by 9 bases; unmatched bases: 7. Germline CDR1 reads LNHDA; CDR2 reads SQIVND (reference sequence). The CDR3 here is CASSRLAGGVGEQFF. The CDR3 DNA is TGTGCCAGTAGTCGACTAGCGGGAGGAGTAGGTGAGCAGTTCTTC. The whole variable domain, filled in from reference TRBV19 and TRBJ2-1, reads DGGITQSPKYLFRKEGQNVTLSCEQNLNHDAMYWYRQDPGQGLRLIYYSQIVNDFQKGDIAEGYSVSREKKESFPLTVTSAQKNPTAFYLCASSRLAGGVGEQFFGPGTRLTVL.